These 12 T cell receptor beta chains came from one sample sequenced in a study of blood T cell repertoires in COVID-19. The table came from immunoSEQ multiplex PCR; TCRdb's copy has only in-frame clones and leaves some out. The sample lists about 240,000 clones; around 81% were seen once. The sample taken for sequencing was peripheral blood. The receptors shown here come from a man younger than 45 who had recovered from COVID-19.

V is TRBV9 and J is TRBJ2-3; 9 nucleotides line up with TRBD2. The CDR3 totals 17 residues. Germline V gene sequence: CDR1 SGDLS, CDR2 YYNGEE. The V and J ends lost 2 bases and 4 bases, in that order; junction bases with no gene match: 11. CDR3 loop: CASSVRGGGAGPDTQYF. Written as DNA, the CDR3 is TGTGCCAGCAGCGTGCGAGGCGGGGGGGCCGGACCAGATACGCAGTATTTT.

This clone appeared a single time. V and J are TRBV6-5 and TRBJ2-6; the D gene is possibly TRBD1 (5 bases). This CDR3 has 15 amino acids. V lost 6 bases to trimming and J lost 0 bases, with 9 bases between them. Germline values: CDR1 MNHEY, CDR2 SVGAGI. CDR3 sequence (DNA): TGTGCCAGCAGCGCAGACAGCTCTGGGGCCAACGTCCTGACTTTC. This codes for CASSADSSGANVLTF.

About this clone itself: An end of the junction does not agree with germline; a read error may underlie this. The rearrangement links TRBV5-4 to TRBJ1-1; 7 nucleotides line up with TRBD1. Germline CDR1 reads SGHNT; CDR2 reads YYREEE (reference sequence). The CDR3 is 13 amino acids. This CDR3 is CASSLNYRGTLGF. The DNA of the CDR3 is TGTGCCAGCAGCTTGAATTACAGGGGCACCCTTGGATTT.

V and J are TRBV29-1 and TRBJ2-3; no firm D call. From germline, CDR1 is SQVTM and CDR2 ANQGSEA. V was trimmed by 8 bases and J by 0 bases, leaving 18 bases between them. The CDR3 spans 15 residues. The CDR3 here is CSSVRLPSSTDTQYF. CDR3 bases: TGCAGCTCTGTACGACTTCCGTCTAGCACAGATACGCAGTATTTT.

Details on this clone: The sample holds other DNA sequences that translate to the same CDR3. CDR3 DNA: TGCAGCGTCCGACTAGCGGGGGGGCGGGAGACCCAGTACTTC. It specifies CSVRLAGGRETQYF. The V and J genes are TRBV29-1 and TRBJ2-5, with 14 bases matching TRBD2. With 6 bases clipped from V and 5 bases from J, the junction kept 5 bases outside the gene matches. Germline CDR1 reads SQVTM; CDR2 reads ANQGSEA. The CDR3 has 14 amino acids.

This chain uses TRBV10-2 with TRBJ2-1; 12 bases line up with TRBD1. The V gene's germline CDR1 is WSHSY and CDR2 SAAADI. V lost 7 bases, J lost 8 bases, and 6 bases stayed unmatched. This CDR3 comprises 14 residues. The CDR3 DNA follows: TGCGCCAGCACTGGGGACAGGGGGCTGGATGAGCAGTTCTTC. It encodes CASTGDRGLDEQFF.

This sequence joins TRBV7-8 and TRBJ2-1, with 8 bases identical to TRBD2. Germline trimming cut 2 bases from V and 3 bases from J; bases unmatched to any gene: 3. Germline loops: CDR1 SGHVS, CDR2 FQNEAQ. The CDR3 has 15 residues. CDR3 nucleotides: TGTGCCAGCAGCTTAACTAGCGGAGACTACAATGAGCAGTTCTTC. Translation: CASSLTSGDYNEQFF.

There are many counts of this clone. This rearrangement joins TRBV11-2 to TRBJ1-5, with a possible D match to TRBD1 (6 bases). Germline V gene lookup returns CDR1 SGHAT and CDR2 FQNNGV. The CDR3 totals 16 residues. V lost 0 bases, J lost 4 bases, and 13 bases lay in between. CDR3 in amino acids: CASSLDWQGTNQPQHF. DNA of the CDR3: TGTGCCAGCAGCTTAGATTGGCAGGGGACGAATCAGCCCCAGCATTTT.

The CDR3 sequence: CASTKGQTYEQYF. The CDR3 nucleotides are TGTGCCAGCACCAAGGGACAGACTTACGAGCAGTACTTC. The V call is TRBV6-5, the J call TRBJ2-7; 7 bases map to TRBD1. This CDR3 region has 13 residues. The germline V gene has CDR1 MNHEY and CDR2 SVGAGI. V was pared by 7 bases and J by 4 bases, with 7 bases of the junction left unmatched.

The genes are TRBV6-6 and TRBJ1-5, with 8 nucleotides matching TRBD1. CDR3 length equals 16 residues. The V and J ends lost 0 bases and 3 bases, in that order; junction bases with no gene match: 4. Germline CDR1 is MNHNY and CDR2 is SVGAGI (reference sequence). In DNA form, the CDR3 reads TGTGCCAGCAGTTACTCGACAGGGGAGGCCAATCAGCCCCAGCATTTT. Amino acids: CASSYSTGEANQPQHF.

This chain connects TRBV5-6 to TRBJ2-3, with 10 bases that match TRBD2. The CDR3 has 17 residues. From germline, CDR1 is SGHDT and CDR2 YYEEEE. V lost 0 bases to trimming and J lost 6 bases; unmatched junction nucleotides: 10. This CDR3 is CASSLGPPSGGGDTQYF. In DNA, the CDR3 is TGTGCCAGCAGCTTGGGTCCTCCTAGCGGGGGAGGGGATACGCAGTATTTT.

V usage is TRBV4-1 and J usage is TRBJ2-3, with TRBD2 identical over 9 bases. CDR3 length: 15 amino acids. Losses at the gene ends were 2 bases for V and 6 bases for J; bases not matched to a gene: 6. The V gene's germline CDR1 is MGHRA and CDR2 YSYEKL. CDR3 in DNA: TGCGCCAGCAGCCAATTTAGCGGGGGCGACGATACGCAGTATTTT. It specifies CASSQFSGGDDTQYF.